The 11 T cell receptor beta chains in this list originate from one sample, sequenced in a study of blood T cell repertoires in COVID-19. The method was immunoSEQ multiplex PCR; TCRdb's version includes in-frame clones alone and lacks a portion of them. Of about 100,000 clones listed, 65% to 90% are singletons. The specimen sequenced was peripheral blood. The receptors originated from an older man with acute or convalescent COVID-19.

This clone was detected a few times. The CDR3 loop is CASSNRGQGNTEAFF. In DNA form, the CDR3 reads TGCGCCAGCTCTAACAGGGGGCAGGGGAACACTGAAGCTTTCTTT. The rearrangement links TRBV5-1 to TRBJ1-1, with TRBD1 identical over 9 bases. With V trimmed by 7 bases and J by 1 base, 8 bases remained unmatched. CDR1 and CDR2 (germline): SGHRS, YFSETQ. The CDR3 totals 15 residues.

The chain joins TRBV15 to TRBJ2-1; TRBD2 aligns across 9 bases. The V gene's germline CDR1 is LNHNV and CDR2 YYDKDF (reference sequence). This CDR3 region has 14 residues. Germline trimming cut 9 bases from V and 6 bases from J; bases unmatched to any gene: 9. This CDR3 reads CATSTGLAGNEQFF. CDR3 DNA sequence: TGTGCCACGAGTACGGGACTAGCAGGCAATGAGCAGTTCTTC.

This chain connects TRBV6-5 to TRBJ1-2, with D tentatively TRBD1 (6 bases). The CDR3 runs 12 residues. V shed 4 bases and J shed 7 bases, with 10 bases lying between them. The germline V gene has CDR1 MNHEY and CDR2 SVGAGI. The CDR3 DNA reads as TGTGCCAGCAGTTTTCAAGGGGGTGGCTACACCTTC. This codes for CASSFQGGGYTF.

The table lists this clone with a few counts. The rearrangement uses TRBV19 and TRBJ2-5; no firm D call. The ends were cut back, 5 bases at V and 5 bases at J, with 9 bases in the middle. The CDR3 runs 12 residues. From germline, CDR1 is LNHDA and CDR2 SQIVND (reference sequence). Here the CDR3 reads CASSSRWETQYF. CDR3 bases: TGTGCCAGTAGTTCCAGATGGGAGACCCAGTACTTC.

This clone turned up a few times. The chain employs TRBV7-6 and TRBJ1-3, with 7 bases that match TRBD1. V was pared by 3 bases and J by 0 bases, with 5 bases of the junction left unmatched. The CDR3 length is 16 residues. Looked up from germline, CDR1 is SGHVS and CDR2 is FNYEAQ. Here the CDR3 DNA reads TGTGCCAGCAGCTTGGGACAGCCCTTCTCTGGAAACACCATATATTTT. Translated: CASSLGQPFSGNTIYF.

This chain connects TRBV6-5 to TRBJ1-5, with 9 bases aligning to TRBD1. After removal of 2 bases from V and 3 bases from J, the junction contained 2 bases not matched to a gene. Per germline, CDR1 MNHEY and CDR2 SVGAGI. The CDR3 has 15 residues. The CDR3 loop reads CASSYRTGANQPQHF. Here the CDR3 DNA reads TGTGCCAGCAGTTACAGGACAGGGGCCAATCAGCCCCAGCATTTT.

The chain carries TRBV27 and TRBJ1-2; TRBD1 matches at 7 bases. The germline CDR1 and CDR2 sequences are MNHEY and SMNVEV (reference sequence). V gave up 4 bases and J gave up 8 bases; unmatched junction bases: 16. The CDR3 is 16 residues long. CDR3 in DNA: TGTGCCAGCAGTTCCACCCCGGGTAGGGGGCCAGGGGGCTACACCTTC. It specifies CASSSTPGRGPGGYTF.

This chain links TRBV27 with TRBJ1-2, with D unresolved. V lost 2 bases and J 2 bases, leaving 9 bases between the germline ends. The CDR3 sequence is 14 residues long. CDR1 is MNHEY, CDR2 SMNVEV, per germline (reference sequence). The CDR3 loop is CASSLGPRNYGYTF. As DNA, the CDR3 is TGTGCCAGCAGTTTAGGGCCGCGAAACTATGGCTACACCTTC.

The rearrangement joins TRBV6-5 to TRBJ1-1; 8 positions match TRBD1. Germline assignment: CDR1 MNHEY and CDR2 SVGAGI. The CDR3 loop spans 13 amino acids. The V segment lost 10 bases and the J segment 0 bases; nucleotides outside the gene matches: 4. The chain's CDR3 is CATQQGVNTEAFF. DNA of the CDR3: TGTGCCACACAACAGGGGGTGAACACTGAAGCTTTCTTT.

The chain couples TRBV6-6 to TRBJ1-2; TRBD1 matches at 7 bases. Germline-derived CDR1 and CDR2 are MNHNY and SVGAGI (reference sequence). This CDR3 has 15 residues. V lost 5 bases and J lost 4; bases outside the gene matches: 10. This CDR3 reads CASSTLRQGGYGYTF. The CDR3 DNA reads as TGTGCCAGCAGTACCCTGAGACAGGGAGGCTATGGCTACACCTTC.

V gene TRBV21-1 combines with J gene TRBJ2-1; TRBD2 reflects the table's D call only, with no check against the DNA. TRBV21-1 is a known pseudogene. The CDR3 has 21 amino acids. The CDR3 sequence: CASSTLGGQGEFKREGDEQFF. CDR3 bases: TGTGCCAGCAGCACCCTGGGTGGGCAGGGGGAATTTAAGCGGGAGGGCGATGAGCAGTTCTTC.